This paragraph covers one T cell receptor (beta chain) sequence. Deletions cut 8 bases from V and 3 bases from J, with 13 bases between. This CDR3 region has 14 residues. Germline lookup yields CDR1 LNHDA and CDR2 SQIVND (reference sequence). This sample is part of a study of blood T cell repertoires in COVID-19. The study recruited people aged roughly 18 to 95 years across 24 US areas. Cohorts were based on clinical histories the participants reported. In Cohort 3, a recovered donor had either two negative PCRs, clearance, or symptom resolution. How the authors handled the data: By means of reference gene primer amplification, nucleated cell counts were estimated. Clones were read by immunoSEQ multiplex PCR, and TCRdb kept only the in-frame ones, dropping some. The V and J calls and clone size come from that table; D and trimming were worked out from the DNA. The data hold 150,000 to 200,000 clones, with around 80% observed a single time.

The sequenced sample consisted of PBMCs or T cells enriched from blood (not recorded which). The source is a woman aged 55-75 years who had recovered from COVID-19. J is TRBJ1-4 and V is TRBV19; perhaps TRBD1 as D (6 bases). The CDR3: CASGTTDANEKLFF. The CDR3 DNA reads TGTGCCAGTGGGACAACCGACGCTAATGAAAAACTGTTTTTT.